The 31 T cell receptor beta chains in this list originate from one sample, sequenced in a study of identical twins. TCRdb itself ran the 5' RACE reads through MiXCR, one entry per CDR3 protein. The sample has hundreds of thousands of distinct CDR3 sequences; about 20% are singletons. These data are also associated with another study on T cells expressing NK-cell markers.

What was sequenced was PBMCs. The receptors originated from a woman aged 18 to 35 in good health.

J is TRBJ2-7 and V is TRBV3-1; D perhaps matches TRBD1 (5 bases). V lost 5 bases, J lost 3 bases, and 14 bases lay in between. This CDR3 has 14 residues. CDR1 is LGHDT and CDR2 is YNNKEL in the germline V gene (reference sequence). The CDR3 sequence: CASSSHGANYEQYF. In DNA, the CDR3 is TGTGCCAGCAGCTCCCATGGGGCAAACTACGAGCAGTACTTC.

This clonotype was seen repeatedly, ten times or more. The chain has TRBV7-9 and TRBJ1-1, with 7 bases identical to TRBD1. The V gene end was trimmed by 6 bases and the J gene end by 3 bases; junction bases not matched to a gene: 4. The CDR3 is 13 amino acids. Germline V gene data show CDR1 as SEHNR and CDR2 as FQNEAQ (reference sequence). The CDR3 DNA is TGTGCCAGCAGTTCTCAGGGGGACACTGAAGCTTTCTTT. Its translation: CASSSQGDTEAFF.

The rearrangement uses TRBV5-1 and TRBJ2-3; D is undetermined. The CDR3 runs 12 residues. The V gene lost 4 bases and the J gene lost 3 bases, with 6 bases spanning the gap. The germline gives CDR1 SGHRS, CDR2 YFSETQ. The CDR3 coding sequence is TGCGCCAGCAGCGCAGAAACAGATACGCAGTATTTT. As protein: CASSAETDTQYF.

This clonotype has a handful of counts. CDR3 sequence reads: CASVIAGQGNQPQHF. The CDR3 DNA is TGTGCTAGTGTTATCGCGGGACAGGGGAATCAGCCCCAGCATTTT. The chain uses TRBV12-5 and TRBJ1-5, with 10 bases lining up with TRBD1. V was clipped by 7 bases and J by 4 bases; unmatched bases: 7. Per the germline V gene, CDR1 is LGHNT and CDR2 is FRNRAP. The CDR3 extends over 15 amino acids.

This clonotype appeared a few times. This chain uses TRBV5-1 with TRBJ1-4; 7 bases map to TRBD1. The CDR3 is 14 amino acids. V lost 5 bases and J lost 5; bases outside the gene matches: 6. The germline V gene has CDR1 SGHRS and CDR2 YFSETQ. In DNA form, the CDR3 reads TGCGCCAGCAGACCGACAGGGCCGAATGAAAAACTGTTTTTT. This codes for CASRPTGPNEKLFF.

This clonotype was recorded a few times. The chain is built from TRBV9 and TRBJ2-5, with 7 bases identical to TRBD2. CDR3 length: 15 amino acids. Looked up from germline, CDR1 is SGDLS and CDR2 is YYNGEE. V dropped 2 bases and J dropped 4; count of bases not matched to a gene: 8. DNA of the CDR3: TGTGCCAGCAGCGTTCGGCGGGAGAAGGGAGAGACCCAGTACTTC. Encoded protein: CASSVRREKGETQYF.

This clonotype has just a few counts. The chain joins TRBV30 to TRBJ1-1; 9 bases agree with TRBD1. CDR1 GTSNPN and CDR2 SVGIG come from the germline V gene (reference sequence). The V and J ends lost 2 bases and 5 bases, in that order; junction bases with no gene match: 3. CDR3 length equals 13 residues. In DNA form, the CDR3 reads TGTGCCTGGAGTTACAGGGGGCGGACTGAAGCTTTCTTT. It specifies CAWSYRGRTEAFF.

The chain has TRBV7-9 and TRBJ1-1; D might be TRBD1 (5 bases). This CDR3 is 13 amino acids long. Germline CDR1 is SEHNR and CDR2 is FQNEAQ (reference sequence). V was trimmed by 3 bases and J by 4 bases, leaving 9 bases between them. CDR3 protein: CASSFAGGTEAFF. Here the CDR3 DNA reads TGTGCCAGCAGCTTTGCGGGGGGCACTGAAGCTTTCTTT.

This chain joins TRBV15 and TRBJ2-5, with D possibly matching TRBD2 (6 bases). V gave up 0 bases and J gave up 4 bases, with 24 bases separating them. CDR1 and CDR2 (germline): LNHNV, YYDKDF (reference sequence). The CDR3 runs 19 residues. The CDR3 reads CATSRDREPAFGDGETQYF. DNA of the CDR3: TGTGCCACCAGCAGAGATCGGGAGCCGGCGTTCGGAGATGGAGAGACCCAGTACTTC.

This chain joins TRBV2 and TRBJ2-5; D gene ambiguous. V was pared by 7 bases and J by 2 bases, with 14 bases between. The CDR3 has 14 amino acids. Germline lookup yields CDR1 SNHLY and CDR2 FYNNEI. Here the CDR3 DNA reads TGTGCCAGCACTACGACGGATAGGCAAGAGACCCAGTACTTC. Residues: CASTTTDRQETQYF.

This clonotype was observed once. The chain uses TRBV10-3 and TRBJ1-2; TRBD1 matches 9 bases. Germline assignment: CDR1 ENHRY and CDR2 SYGVKD. The V gene end was trimmed by 6 bases and the J gene end by 6 bases; junction bases not matched to a gene: 5. There are 13 residues in the CDR3. CDR3 residues: CAISGDRENGYTF. The CDR3 DNA reads as TGTGCCATCAGCGGGGACAGGGAGAATGGCTACACCTTC.

Here the CDR3 reads CASSFSGGADNEQFF. The DNA for the CDR3 is TGTGCCAGCAGCTTCAGCGGGGGGGCCGACAATGAGCAGTTCTTC. The V call is TRBV7-9, the J call TRBJ2-1, with TRBD2 matching 10 bases. Trimming cost V 3 bases and J 5 bases; bases outside gene matches: 4. The V gene's germline CDR1 is SEHNR and CDR2 FQNEAQ (reference sequence). The CDR3 consists of 15 residues.

The chain is built from TRBV7-2 and TRBJ1-2, with 8 nucleotides matching TRBD1. V gave up 3 bases and J gave up 1 base; unmatched junction bases: 13. In germline, CDR1 is SGHTA, CDR2 FQGNSA. The CDR3 consists of 18 residues. In DNA, the CDR3 is TGTGCCAGCAGCTTTGCCCGCGGACAGGGCCCCTTTAACTATGGCTACACCTTC. It encodes CASSFARGQGPFNYGYTF.

In its sample, this clonotype was seen a few times. The V call is TRBV10-2, the J call TRBJ2-7, with D unresolved. This CDR3 comprises 13 residues. Germline V CDR1 and CDR2: WSHSY, SAAADI. V dropped 0 bases and J dropped 7 bases, with 10 bases sitting between them. The DNA of the CDR3 is TGCGCCAGCAGTGAGTCGGCCCCCGGGGAGCAGTACTTC. This gives the protein CASSESAPGEQYF.

Here the CDR3 reads CSARAPRGPETQYF. The CDR3 region has the DNA TGCAGTGCTAGAGCCCCCCGTGGGCCGGAGACCCAGTACTTC. This chain uses TRBV20-1 with TRBJ2-5; D not resolved. The CDR3 has 14 residues. The germline gives CDR1 DFQATT, CDR2 SNEGSKA (reference sequence). The V end was cut by 1 base, the J end by 5 bases, with 14 bases between.

V usage is TRBV12-3 or TRBV12-4 and J usage is TRBJ2-3; 11 bases match TRBD2. The J segment lost 6 bases and the V segment lost 5 bases, leaving 1 base of the junction unmatched. This CDR3 contains 13 residues. The CDR3 DNA is TGTGCCAGCAGTGGGACTAGCGGCGATACGCAGTATTTT. This sequence encodes CASSGTSGDTQYF.

The gene calls are TRBV29-1 and TRBJ2-5, with D possibly being TRBD1 (5 bases). Germline lookup yields CDR1 SQVTM and CDR2 ANQGSEA. Trimming stripped 2 bases from V and 1 base from J, with 14 bases between. The CDR3 consists of 15 residues. Written as DNA, the CDR3 is TGCAGCGTTGAACGCCCGACAGAGAGCCAAGAGACCCAGTACTTC. Protein sequence: CSVERPTESQETQYF.

J is TRBJ2-7 and V is TRBV27; D could derive from TRBD1 or TRBD2 (5 bases each). Trimming took 5 bases from V and 8 from J, leaving 19 bases between them. Looked up from germline, CDR1 is MNHEY and CDR2 is SMNVEV (reference sequence). The CDR3 runs 14 residues. DNA of the CDR3: TGTGCCAGCAGTCTTACGGGACGCCCTACGAAGCAGTACTTC. Protein: CASSLTGRPTKQYF.

The chain carries TRBV7-8 and TRBJ2-3, with 10 bases aligning to TRBD2. V gave up 6 bases and J gave up 4 bases; unmatched junction bases: 7. The CDR3 contains 15 residues. Germline values: CDR1 SGHVS, CDR2 FQNEAQ. The CDR3, as DNA: TGTGCCAGCAGACCAGACGGGACTAGCGCAGATACGCAGTATTTT. Protein sequence: CASRPDGTSADTQYF.

This clonotype was seen repeatedly, ten times or more. The chain couples TRBV7-2 to TRBJ1-5; perhaps TRBD1 as D (5 bases). V was cut by 2 bases and J by 2 bases, with 10 bases left in between. The CDR3 contains 15 residues. Germline assignment: CDR1 SGHTA and CDR2 FQGNSA. CDR3 residues: CASSLRLGGNQPQHF. In nucleotides, the CDR3 is TGTGCCAGCAGCTTAAGGTTAGGGGGCAATCAGCCCCAGCATTTT.

The chain carries TRBV3-1 and TRBJ1-6; no firm D call. V lost 0 bases and J lost 11, with 11 bases in between. The CDR3 runs 14 residues. In germline, CDR1 is LGHDT, CDR2 YNNKEL (reference sequence). This CDR3 reads CASSQEYRLPPLHF. CDR3 bases: TGTGCCAGCAGCCAAGAGTACCGGTTACCACCCCTCCACTTT.

The chain links TRBV20-1 to TRBJ1-1; 8 bases map to TRBD1. Germline CDR1 is DFQATT and CDR2 is SNEGSKA (reference sequence). V lost 5 bases and J lost 6; bases outside the gene matches: 2. The CDR3 covers 11 residues. Written as DNA, the CDR3 is TGCAGTGCTGGGACAGGAGCTGAAGCTTTCTTT. Encoded protein: CSAGTGAEAFF.

Only a few counts were recorded for this clonotype. V is TRBV5-1 and J is TRBJ2-7, with 9 nucleotides matching TRBD1. V lost 2 bases, J lost 6 bases, and 12 bases stayed unmatched. The CDR3 extends over 16 amino acids. Germline CDR1 SGHRS, CDR2 YFSETQ. CDR3 sequence reads: CASSFTGTGRISEQYF. The CDR3, as DNA: TGCGCCAGCAGCTTTACTGGGACAGGGAGAATCTCCGAGCAGTACTTC.

In this sample, this clonotype turned up a few times. This chain joins TRBV7-9 and TRBJ2-2; D ambiguous. CDR3 length: 14 residues. V gave up 5 bases and J gave up 6 bases, with 13 bases separating them. Germline V gene data show CDR1 as SEHNR and CDR2 as FQNEAQ (reference sequence). The CDR3 loop is CASSPARLAGELFF. The CDR3 DNA follows: TGTGCCAGCAGCCCAGCCCGTTTGGCCGGGGAGCTGTTTTTT. Full variable domain (remainder filled in from reference TRBV7-9 and TRBJ2-2): DTGVSQNPRHKITKRGQNVTFRCDPISEHNRLYWYRQTLGQGPEFLTYFQNEAQLEKSRLLSDRFSAERPKGSFSTLEIQRTEQGDSAMYLCASSPARLAGELFFGEGSRLTVL.

The V call is TRBV12-3 or TRBV12-4, the J call TRBJ2-1; maybe TRBD1 (5 bases). The CDR3 is made up of 13 amino acids. V was pared by 8 bases and J by 6 bases, with 14 bases between. The CDR3 sequence is CASATTGVNEQFF. CDR3 coding DNA: TGTGCCAGCGCCACTACAGGAGTCAATGAGCAGTTCTTC.

This clonotype turned up a few times. The V gene is TRBV7-2, the J gene TRBJ1-5; perhaps TRBD1 as D (6 bases). This CDR3 region has 14 residues. Trimming removed 4 bases from V and 0 bases from J, with 7 bases in between. Per the germline V gene, CDR1 is SGHTA and CDR2 is FQGNSA. The CDR3 nucleotides are TGTGCCAGCAGCTGGGGGGCTAGCAATCAGCCCCAGCATTTT. Translation gives CASSWGASNQPQHF. Full variable domain (missing parts from reference TRBV7-2 and TRBJ1-5): GAGVSQSPSNKVTEKGKDVELRCDPISGHTALYWYRQSLGQGLEFLIYFQGNSAPDKSGLPSDRFSAERTGGSVSTLTIQRTQQEDSAVYLCASSWGASNQPQHFGDGTRLSIL.

This clonotype showed up just a few times. CDR3 residues: CASGREVFQETQYF. The CDR3 DNA follows: TGTGCCAGCGGGAGGGAAGTCTTCCAAGAGACCCAGTACTTC. The chain is built from TRBV2 and TRBJ2-5, with 7 bases fitting TRBD2. CDR3 size: 14 residues. V was pared by 8 bases and J by 1 base, with 7 bases of the junction left unmatched. CDR1 is SNHLY and CDR2 is FYNNEI in the germline V gene.

The chain uses TRBV12-3 or TRBV12-4 and TRBJ2-1; 11 bases are shared with TRBD1. The CDR3 runs 15 residues. V lost 4 bases to trimming and J lost 7 bases; unmatched junction nucleotides: 6. CDR3 nucleotides: TGTGCCAGCAGTTATACCGGGACAGGGGGTAATGAGCAGTTCTTC. Protein product: CASSYTGTGGNEQFF.

In nucleotides, the CDR3 is TGTGCCAGCAGTGCGGCAGGGTCAGAGACCCAGTACTTC. Its translation: CASSAAGSETQYF. The rearrangement links TRBV2 to TRBJ2-5; weak D call: TRBD1 (5 bases). This CDR3 has 13 residues. The V end lost 4 bases, the J end lost 4 bases, and 10 bases lay between the germline ends. CDR1 SNHLY and CDR2 FYNNEI come from the germline V gene.

This clonotype came up a few times. This chain connects TRBV6-1 to TRBJ1-2; 10 bases align to TRBD1. Germline-derived CDR1 and CDR2 are MNHNS and SASEGT. CDR3 length: 15 residues. V lost 3 bases and J lost 5; bases outside the gene matches: 6. The CDR3 DNA reads as TGTGCCAGCAGTGATTTGGGACAGGGGCAGTATGGCTACACCTTC. It translates to CASSDLGQGQYGYTF.

The V call is TRBV12-3 or TRBV12-4, the J call TRBJ2-3; D gene uncertain. The V end lost 3 bases, the J end lost 4 bases, and 8 bases lay between the germline ends. The CDR3 covers 13 residues. The DNA for the CDR3 is TGTGCCAGCAGTTTCCTAGGACCAGATACGCAGTATTTT. Protein sequence: CASSFLGPDTQYF.